The 22 T cell receptor beta chains in this list originate from one sample, sequenced in a study of identical twins. TCRdb recomputed calls from the 5' RACE reads with MiXCR, one row per CDR3 protein. The table lists 450,000 to 600,000 distinct CDR3 sequences, approximately 20% of them singletons. The same sample was also studied in work on yellow fever vaccine responses in identical twins.

Source material: CD4+ T cells sorted from blood. The receptors were sampled from a woman aged 18-30 years in good health.

The genes are TRBV11-2 and TRBJ2-3; TRBD2 matches at 10 bases. J lost 5 bases, V lost 5 bases, and 4 bases had no gene match. This CDR3 has 14 residues. Germline V CDR1 and CDR2: SGHAT, FQNNGV. Written as DNA, the CDR3 is TGTGCCAGCAGCCCCCGGACTAGCGGAGATACGCAGTATTTT. As protein: CASSPRTSGDTQYF.

The chain couples TRBV5-1 to TRBJ2-3; 8 nucleotides align to TRBD2. The CDR3 length is 15 residues. V lost 4 bases, J lost 2 bases, and 6 bases stayed unmatched. Germline values: CDR1 SGHRS, CDR2 YFSETQ. CDR3 amino acids: CASSTGGAFTDTQYF. The CDR3 DNA reads TGCGCCAGCAGCACCGGGGGGGCCTTCACAGATACGCAGTATTTT.

This clonotype has just a few counts. The genes are TRBV5-1 and TRBJ2-5, with 11 bases that match TRBD2. The CDR3 contains 16 residues. V lost 5 bases to trimming and J lost 2 bases; unmatched junction nucleotides: 8. The germline CDR1 and CDR2 sequences are SGHRS and YFSETQ. The DNA of the CDR3 is TGCGCCAGCAGACGAAACGGGACTAGCGGACAAGAGACCCAGTACTTC. This sequence encodes CASRRNGTSGQETQYF.

Concerning this clonotype: At one of its ends the junction is not consistent with the germline gene, which may arise from a read error. V usage is TRBV28 and J usage is TRBJ2-1; D is perhaps TRBD2 (6 bases). Germline V gene data show CDR1 as MDHEN and CDR2 as SYDVKM. The length of the CDR3 is 12 residues. The CDR3 DNA follows: TGTGCCAGCAGTTTACAACGGAGGGTTTCTCACTTC. It specifies CASSLQRRVSHF.

This clonotype was detected only a few times. The rearrangement joins TRBV10-3 to TRBJ2-2; TRBD2 agrees at 15 bases. The CDR3 extends over 15 amino acids. From germline, CDR1 is ENHRY and CDR2 SYGVKD. V was clipped by 6 bases and J by 4 bases; unmatched bases: 0. The CDR3, as DNA: TGTGCCATCAGGGGACTAGCGGGAGGCACCGGGGAGCTGTTTTTT. This sequence encodes CAIRGLAGGTGELFF.

This clonotype appeared a few times. The DNA for the CDR3 is TGCAGTGCTAGATCGCTAGCGGGAGGGCCTCCCTACGAGCAGTACTTC. Translation: CSARSLAGGPPYEQYF. The V gene is TRBV20-1, the J gene TRBJ2-7; 12 nucleotides line up with TRBD2. The CDR3 loop spans 16 amino acids. With V trimmed by 2 bases and J by 2 bases, 7 bases remained unmatched. Germline lookup yields CDR1 DFQATT and CDR2 SNEGSKA (reference sequence).

Only a few counts were recorded for this clonotype. The V call is TRBV28, the J call TRBJ2-1; 12 nucleotides match TRBD2. The trim removed 6 bases at V and 6 bases at J, leaving 6 bases unmatched. Germline-derived CDR1 and CDR2 are MDHEN and SYDVKM. The CDR3 sequence is 15 residues long. This CDR3 is CASSLAGGRFNEQFF. The CDR3 DNA is TGTGCCAGCAGCCTAGCGGGGGGGCGGTTCAATGAGCAGTTCTTC.

The gene calls are TRBV5-1 and TRBJ2-3, with 10 bases fitting TRBD2. Trimming removed 4 bases from V and 2 bases from J; junction bases left unmatched: 7. CDR3 length: 16 amino acids. CDR1 is SGHRS, CDR2 YFSETQ, per germline. CDR3 loop: CASSPGLAETTDTQYF. In nucleotides, the CDR3 is TGCGCCAGCAGCCCCGGACTAGCGGAGACCACAGATACGCAGTATTTT. Full variable domain (rest looked up from reference TRBV5-1 and TRBJ2-3): KAGVTQTPRYLIKTRGQQVTLSCSPISGHRSVSWYQQTPGQGLQFLFEYFSETQRNKGNFPGRFSGRQFSNSRSEMNVSTLELGDSALYLCASSPGLAETTDTQYFGPGTRLTVL.

This rearrangement joins TRBV19 to TRBJ1-6, with D hard to call. V gave up 3 bases and J gave up 8 bases, with 14 bases separating them. This CDR3 contains 15 residues. From germline, CDR1 is LNHDA and CDR2 SQIVND (reference sequence). For the CDR3, the DNA is TGTGCCAGTAGTATTTTGGCAGGCGCTGATTCACCCCTCCACTTT. Translating gives CASSILAGADSPLHF. The full variable domain, its missing parts supplied by reference TRBV19 and TRBJ1-6, is DGGITQSPKYLFRKEGQNVTLSCEQNLNHDAMYWYRQDPGQGLRLIYYSQIVNDFQKGDIAEGYSVSREKKESFPLTVTSAQKNPTAFYLCASSILAGADSPLHFGNGTRLTVT.

V gene TRBV6-2 or TRBV6-3 combines with J gene TRBJ1-5, with 8 nucleotides matching TRBD1. V gave up 2 bases and J gave up 1 base; unmatched junction bases: 1. Germline CDR1 reads MNHEY; CDR2 reads SVGEGT. CDR3 length equals 15 residues. The CDR3 protein is CASSYRQGSNQPQHF. Here the CDR3 DNA reads TGTGCCAGCAGTTACCGACAGGGGAGCAATCAGCCCCAGCATTTT.

Only a few counts were recorded for this clonotype. This chain joins TRBV20-1 and TRBJ1-5; D is uncertain. Germline CDR1 reads DFQATT; CDR2 reads SNEGSKA (reference sequence). Trimming cost V 2 bases and J 1 base, with 9 bases left between them. The CDR3 runs 14 residues. The chain's CDR3 is CSARPPGSNQPQHF. CDR3 bases: TGCAGTGCTAGACCACCGGGCAGCAATCAGCCCCAGCATTTT.

This clonotype was seen a few times. V and J are TRBV20-1 and TRBJ2-2; D is possibly TRBD1 (5 bases). The CDR3 extends over 13 amino acids. Germline assignment: CDR1 DFQATT and CDR2 SNEGSKA (reference sequence). The V gene lost 6 bases and the J gene lost 3 bases, with 11 bases spanning the gap. CDR3 DNA: TGCAGTGCCACAGGCTGGTACACCGGGGAGCTGTTTTTT. Its translation: CSATGWYTGELFF.

The rearrangement joins TRBV10-2 to TRBJ2-1; 9 bases are shared with TRBD1. This CDR3 contains 13 residues. Trimming removed 7 bases from V and 7 bases from J; junction bases left unmatched: 5. Germline V lookup: CDR1 WSHSY, CDR2 SAAADI. CDR3 loop: CASTSGQGNEQFF. The DNA for the CDR3 is TGCGCCAGCACCTCGGGACAGGGTAATGAGCAGTTCTTC.

The chain combines TRBV3-1 with TRBJ2-2; no definite D call. Germline assignment: CDR1 LGHDT and CDR2 YNNKEL (reference sequence). The CDR3 is made up of 14 amino acids. V was clipped by 4 bases and J by 3 bases, with 9 bases between them. DNA for the CDR3: TGTGCCAGCAGCCTTACTTCGTACACCGGGGAGCTGTTTTTT. It encodes CASSLTSYTGELFF.

This clonotype was seen only a few times. An end of the junction differs from the germline gene, which may be a read error. This sequence joins TRBV29-1 and TRBJ1-2; D is undetermined. The CDR3 has 8 amino acids. From germline, CDR1 is SQVTM and CDR2 ANQGSEA. CDR3 in amino acids: CSGEGYTF. The CDR3 DNA sequence: TGCAGCGGTGAAGGCTACACCTTC.

The chain employs TRBV7-6 and TRBJ2-1; maybe TRBD1 (6 bases). Trimming took 4 bases from V and 0 from J, leaving 10 bases between them. The V gene's germline CDR1 is SGHVS and CDR2 FNYEAQ. CDR3 size: 15 residues. The CDR3 coding sequence is TGTGCCAGCAGCTGGGACACGTCCTCCTACAATGAGCAGTTCTTC. Translated: CASSWDTSSYNEQFF.

The sample holds a few counts of this clonotype. The genes are TRBV12-3 or TRBV12-4 and TRBJ2-7; D is unresolved. Trimming cost V 3 bases and J 3 bases, with 6 bases left between them. CDR3 length: 12 residues. CDR3 nucleotides: TGTGCCAGCAGTTTTATAGACTACGAGCAGTACTTC. This gives the protein CASSFIDYEQYF.

The DNA of the CDR3 is TGTGCCAGAGGAGGGGGCGGTTCGTGGGAGCAGTACTTC. This gives the protein CARGGGGSWEQYF. V usage is TRBV6-4 and J usage is TRBJ2-7, with D possibly being TRBD1 (7 bases). Germline V gene data show CDR1 as MRHNA and CDR2 as SNTAGT. Deletions cut 9 bases from V and 7 bases from J, with 19 bases between. This CDR3 region has 13 residues.

The chain combines TRBV7-3 with TRBJ2-3; 9 bases match TRBD1. V dropped 8 bases and J dropped 5; count of bases not matched to a gene: 14. The CDR3 runs to 16 residues. Germline values: CDR1 SGHTA, CDR2 FQGTGA. The DNA for the CDR3 is TGTGCCAGCTCCCAACCCCGGACAGGGGTCATAGATACGCAGTATTTT. Protein sequence: CASSQPRTGVIDTQYF.

The chain is built from TRBV5-1 and TRBJ2-1, with TRBD2 matching 8 bases. This CDR3 region has 16 residues. Germline CDR1 SGHRS, CDR2 YFSETQ. V was pared by 0 bases and J by 2 bases, with 4 bases of the junction left unmatched. CDR3 nucleotides: TGCGCCAGCAGCTTGGCCCGGGAGGGTCCCTACAATGAGCAGTTCTTC. It yields the protein CASSLAREGPYNEQFF.

This clonotype was recorded a few times. The CDR3 is CASSLGLSVRTQYF. The CDR3 DNA follows: TGTGCCAGCAGCTTAGGTTTATCCGTGCGTACGCAGTATTTT. The chain is built from TRBV7-2 and TRBJ2-3; D remains ambiguous. Between the trimmed V and J ends, which lost 1 base and 8 bases, there was a span of 13 bases. Germline V lookup: CDR1 SGHTA, CDR2 FQGNSA. CDR3 length: 14 amino acids. The full variable domain, with the rest looked up from reference TRBV7-2 and TRBJ2-3, is GAGVSQSPSNKVTEKGKDVELRCDPISGHTALYWYRQSLGQGLEFLIYFQGNSAPDKSGLPSDRFSAERTGGSVSTLTIQRTQQEDSAVYLCASSLGLSVRTQYFGPGTRLTVL.

The chain joins TRBV25-1 to TRBJ1-1; tentative D call: TRBD1 (6 bases). The germline CDR1 and CDR2 sequences are MGHDK and SYGVNS. The CDR3 spans 15 residues. V was cut by 0 bases and J by 1 base, with 9 bases left in between. The CDR3 DNA reads as TGTGCCAGCAGTGAATATGGCAGGGGGAACACTGAAGCTTTCTTT. This translates into CASSEYGRGNTEAFF. The full variable domain, its missing parts supplied by reference TRBV25-1 and TRBJ1-1, is EADIYQTPRYLVIGTGKKITLECSQTMGHDKMYWYQQDPGMELHLIHYSYGVNSTEKGDLSSESTVSRIRTEHFPLTLESARPSHTSQYLCASSEYGRGNTEAFFGQGTRLTVV.